What follows are 8 T cell receptor beta chains derived from one specimen sequenced in a study of shared clonotypes between healthy human individuals. Profiled with immunoSEQ multiplex PCR; TCRdb holds only in-frame clones, not every one. The repertoire includes under 600,000 clones, approximately 95% of them detected once, and about 0.06% sits in the top ten. Sequencing used naive CD4+ T cells sorted from blood. Subset reported: CD45RA+ positively selected. The receptors shown here come from a young woman in good health.

The chain recombines TRBV5-8 with TRBJ2-3, with 8 nucleotides matching TRBD2. Germline V CDR1 and CDR2: SGHTS, YDEGEE. V lost 8 bases to trimming and J lost 1 base; unmatched junction nucleotides: 3. The CDR3 runs 13 residues. The CDR3 DNA is TGTGCCAGTCCGACTAGCGGCACAGATACGCAGTATTTT. This encodes CASPTSGTDTQYF.

The chain couples TRBV7-9 to TRBJ2-3; 12 bases are shared with TRBD2. After removal of 7 bases from V and 2 bases from J, the junction contained 7 bases not matched to a gene. This CDR3 contains 16 residues. CDR1 and CDR2 (germline): SEHNR, FQNEAQ (reference sequence). CDR3 in amino acids: CASTSPSGRDTDTQYF. CDR3 nucleotides: TGTGCCAGCACCTCACCTAGCGGGAGGGACACAGATACGCAGTATTTT.

The chain is built from TRBV5-4 and TRBJ2-5; D not resolved. The CDR3 extends over 13 amino acids. V dropped 0 bases and J dropped 0 bases, with 3 bases sitting between them. Germline V gene sequence: CDR1 SGHNT, CDR2 YYREEE (reference sequence). The CDR3 region has the DNA TGTGCCAGCAGCTTGGGGTACCAAGAGACCCAGTACTTC. This codes for CASSLGYQETQYF.

The chain combines TRBV7-9 with TRBJ2-1; D remains ambiguous. Germline V gene sequence: CDR1 SEHNR, CDR2 FQNEAQ (reference sequence). This CDR3 spans 15 amino acids. The ends were cut back, 5 bases at V and 9 bases at J, with 20 bases in the middle. This CDR3 reads CASSPEGSHNFEQFF. For the CDR3, the DNA is TGTGCCAGCAGCCCGGAAGGTTCCCACAATTTTGAGCAGTTCTTC.

The CDR3, as DNA: TGTGCCATCAGTGAGGAAGGTTTTCGTGAAAAACTGTTTTTT. As protein: CAISEEGFREKLFF. The chain couples TRBV10-3 to TRBJ1-4; D is ambiguous. In germline, CDR1 is ENHRY, CDR2 SYGVKD. The CDR3 totals 14 residues. With 2 bases removed from V and 7 bases from J, the gap between germline ends came to 11 bases.

This rearrangement joins TRBV5-1 to TRBJ1-4, with 8 bases fitting TRBD1. This CDR3 has 16 residues. Germline assignment: CDR1 SGHRS and CDR2 YFSETQ. The V gene end was trimmed by 5 bases and the J gene end by 2 bases; junction bases not matched to a gene: 8. Here the CDR3 reads CASSLTSGGTNEKLFF. In DNA form, the CDR3 reads TGCGCCAGCAGTCTTACCTCAGGGGGCACTAATGAAAAACTGTTTTTT.

CDR3 sequence (DNA): TGTGCCAGCAGCTCGGGGGCGGACTACAATGAGCAGTTCTTC. This codes for CASSSGADYNEQFF. The chain has TRBV7-9 and TRBJ2-1; the D gene could be TRBD1 or TRBD2 (6 bases each). The germline V and J ends were trimmed by 4 bases and 3 bases, with 10 bases remaining between them. Germline V gene data show CDR1 as SEHNR and CDR2 as FQNEAQ (reference sequence). This CDR3 has 14 residues.

CDR3 loop: CASRGQNNQPQHF. The CDR3 DNA reads as TGTGCCAGCAGAGGACAGAATAATCAGCCCCAGCATTTT. The chain couples TRBV27 to TRBJ1-5; D might be TRBD1 (6 bases). The CDR3 covers 13 residues. In germline, CDR1 is MNHEY, CDR2 SMNVEV (reference sequence). Trimming took 6 bases from V and 4 from J, leaving 10 bases between them.